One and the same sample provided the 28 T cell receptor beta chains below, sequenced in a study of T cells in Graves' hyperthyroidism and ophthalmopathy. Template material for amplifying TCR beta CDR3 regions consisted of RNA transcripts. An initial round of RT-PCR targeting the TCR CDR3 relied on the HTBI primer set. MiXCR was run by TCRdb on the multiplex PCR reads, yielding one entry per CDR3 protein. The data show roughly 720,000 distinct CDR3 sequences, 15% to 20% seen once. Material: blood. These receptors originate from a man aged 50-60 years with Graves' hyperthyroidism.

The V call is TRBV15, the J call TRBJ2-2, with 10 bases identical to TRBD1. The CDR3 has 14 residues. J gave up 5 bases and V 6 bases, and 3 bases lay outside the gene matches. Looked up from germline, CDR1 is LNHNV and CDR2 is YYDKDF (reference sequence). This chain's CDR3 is CATRGTGDTGELFF. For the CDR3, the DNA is TGTGCCACCAGGGGGACAGGGGATACCGGGGAGCTGTTTTTT.

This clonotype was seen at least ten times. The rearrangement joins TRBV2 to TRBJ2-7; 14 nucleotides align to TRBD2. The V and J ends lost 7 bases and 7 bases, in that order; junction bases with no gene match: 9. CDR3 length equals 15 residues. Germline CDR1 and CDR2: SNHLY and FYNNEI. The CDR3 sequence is CASTMTSGRAKEQYF. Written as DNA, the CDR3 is TGTGCCAGCACCATGACTAGCGGGAGGGCGAAGGAGCAGTACTTC.

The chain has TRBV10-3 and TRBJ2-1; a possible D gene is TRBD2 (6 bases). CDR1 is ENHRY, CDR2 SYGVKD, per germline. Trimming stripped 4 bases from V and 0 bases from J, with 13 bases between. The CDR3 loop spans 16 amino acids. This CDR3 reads CAISGGGGGSYNEQFF. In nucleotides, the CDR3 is TGTGCCATCAGTGGTGGTGGGGGAGGCTCCTACAATGAGCAGTTCTTC.

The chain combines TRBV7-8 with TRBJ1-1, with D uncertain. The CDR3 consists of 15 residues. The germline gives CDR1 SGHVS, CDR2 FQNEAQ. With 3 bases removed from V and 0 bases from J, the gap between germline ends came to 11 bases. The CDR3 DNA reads TGTGCCAGCAGCTTTCACAGAGAAATGAACACTGAAGCTTTCTTT. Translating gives CASSFHREMNTEAFF.

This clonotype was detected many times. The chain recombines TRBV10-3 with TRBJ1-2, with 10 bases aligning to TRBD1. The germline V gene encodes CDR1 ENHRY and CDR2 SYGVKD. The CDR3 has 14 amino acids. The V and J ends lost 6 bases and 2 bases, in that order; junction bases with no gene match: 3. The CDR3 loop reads CAIREGQGNYGYTF. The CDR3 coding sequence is TGTGCCATCAGAGAGGGACAGGGGAACTATGGCTACACCTTC.

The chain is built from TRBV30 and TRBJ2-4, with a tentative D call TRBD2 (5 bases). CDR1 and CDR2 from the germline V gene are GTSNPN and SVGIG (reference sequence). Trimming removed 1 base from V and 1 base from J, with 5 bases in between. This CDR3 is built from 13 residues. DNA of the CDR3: TGTGCCTGGAGTGGGGAGGCCAAAAACATTCAGTACTTC. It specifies CAWSGEAKNIQYF.

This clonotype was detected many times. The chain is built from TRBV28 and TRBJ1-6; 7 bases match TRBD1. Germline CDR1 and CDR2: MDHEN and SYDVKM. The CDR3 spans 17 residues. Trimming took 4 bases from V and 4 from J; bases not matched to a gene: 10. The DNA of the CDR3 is TGTGCCAGCAGTTCACGGGACAGATTATTTTATAATTCACCCCTCCACTTT. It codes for CASSSRDRLFYNSPLHF.

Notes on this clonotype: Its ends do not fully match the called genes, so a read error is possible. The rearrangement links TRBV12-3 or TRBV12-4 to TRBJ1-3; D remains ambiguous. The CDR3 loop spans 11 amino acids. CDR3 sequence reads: CASSLAQTLCF. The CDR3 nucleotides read TGTGCCAGCAGTTTAGCGCAGACCTTATGTTTT.

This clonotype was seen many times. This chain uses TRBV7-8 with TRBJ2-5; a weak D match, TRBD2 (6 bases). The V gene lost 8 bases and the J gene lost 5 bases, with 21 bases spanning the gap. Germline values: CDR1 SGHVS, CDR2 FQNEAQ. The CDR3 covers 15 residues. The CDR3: CASGVREVAGETQYF. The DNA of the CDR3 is TGTGCCAGCGGAGTCAGGGAGGTAGCCGGGGAGACCCAGTACTTC.

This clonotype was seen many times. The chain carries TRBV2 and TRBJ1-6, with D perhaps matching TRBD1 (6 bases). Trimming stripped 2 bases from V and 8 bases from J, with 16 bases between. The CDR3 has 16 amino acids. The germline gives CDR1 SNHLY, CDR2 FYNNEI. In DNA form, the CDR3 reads TGTGCCAGCAGTGAATCGGGTCAGGGGTTGTATTCACCCCTCCACTTT. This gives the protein CASSESGQGLYSPLHF.

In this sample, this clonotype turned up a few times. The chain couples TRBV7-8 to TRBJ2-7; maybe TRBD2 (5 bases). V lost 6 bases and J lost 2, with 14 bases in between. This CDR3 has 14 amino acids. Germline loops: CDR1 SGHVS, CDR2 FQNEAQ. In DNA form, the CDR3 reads TGTGCCAGCAGTTTTACTGAGCGGACCTACGAGCAGTACTTC. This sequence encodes CASSFTERTYEQYF.

CDR3 nucleotide sequence: TGCGCCAGCAGCCCGGGGACAGTTAACGAGCAGTACTTC. It encodes CASSPGTVNEQYF. This chain connects TRBV4-1 to TRBJ2-7; 7 bases fit TRBD1. This CDR3 has 13 amino acids. V trimming: 4 bases; J trimming: 5 bases; junction bases outside the gene matches: 5. Germline assignment: CDR1 MGHRA and CDR2 YSYEKL.

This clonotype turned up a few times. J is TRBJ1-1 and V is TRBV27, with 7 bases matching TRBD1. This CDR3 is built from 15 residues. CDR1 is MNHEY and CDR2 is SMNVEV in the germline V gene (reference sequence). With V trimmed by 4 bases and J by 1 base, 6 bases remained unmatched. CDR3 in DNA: TGTGCCAGCAGTTCCGGGACAGACCCGAACACTGAAGCTTTCTTT. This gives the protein CASSSGTDPNTEAFF.

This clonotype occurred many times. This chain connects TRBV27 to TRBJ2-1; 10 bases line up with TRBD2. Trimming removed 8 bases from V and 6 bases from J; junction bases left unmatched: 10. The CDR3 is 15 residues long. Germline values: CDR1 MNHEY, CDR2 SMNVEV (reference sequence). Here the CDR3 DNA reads TGTGCCAGCGTTTTAGGGCTAGCGGGAGTCAATGAGCAGTTCTTC. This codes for CASVLGLAGVNEQFF.

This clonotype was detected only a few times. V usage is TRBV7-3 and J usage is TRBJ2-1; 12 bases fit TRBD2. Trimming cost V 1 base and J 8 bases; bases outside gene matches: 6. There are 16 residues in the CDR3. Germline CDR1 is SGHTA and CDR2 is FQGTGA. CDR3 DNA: TGTGCCAGCAGCTTAAGACTAGCGGGAGTTGGGGATGAGCAGTTCTTC. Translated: CASSLRLAGVGDEQFF.

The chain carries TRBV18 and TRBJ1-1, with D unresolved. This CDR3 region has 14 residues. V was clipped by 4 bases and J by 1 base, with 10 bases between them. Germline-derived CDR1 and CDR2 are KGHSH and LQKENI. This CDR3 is CASSQYTENTEAFF. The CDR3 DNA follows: TGTGCCAGCTCACAGTATACCGAGAACACTGAAGCTTTCTTT.

The DNA of the CDR3 is TGTGCCAGTAGCCCTCGCGGAGGGTTGGTCGACCATCAGCCCCAGCATTTT. Encoded protein: CASSPRGGLVDHQPQHF. The chain links TRBV19 to TRBJ1-5; D unclear. This CDR3 spans 17 amino acids. V dropped 6 bases and J dropped 5 bases, with 23 bases sitting between them. Per the germline V gene, CDR1 is LNHDA and CDR2 is SQIVND (reference sequence).

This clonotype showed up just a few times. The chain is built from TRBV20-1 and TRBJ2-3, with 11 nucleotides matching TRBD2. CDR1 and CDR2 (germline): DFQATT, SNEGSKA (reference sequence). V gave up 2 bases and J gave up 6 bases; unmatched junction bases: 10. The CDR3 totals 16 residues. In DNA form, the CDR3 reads TGCAGTGCTAGAAGAGGGGGTAGCGGGAGGGGGGATACGCAGTATTTT. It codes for CSARRGGSGRGDTQYF.

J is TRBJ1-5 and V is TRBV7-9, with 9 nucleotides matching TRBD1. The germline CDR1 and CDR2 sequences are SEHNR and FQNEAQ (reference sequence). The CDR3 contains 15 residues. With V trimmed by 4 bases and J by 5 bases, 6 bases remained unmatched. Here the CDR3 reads CASSWGQGKDQPQHF. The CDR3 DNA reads TGTGCCAGCAGCTGGGGACAGGGTAAAGATCAGCCCCAGCATTTT.

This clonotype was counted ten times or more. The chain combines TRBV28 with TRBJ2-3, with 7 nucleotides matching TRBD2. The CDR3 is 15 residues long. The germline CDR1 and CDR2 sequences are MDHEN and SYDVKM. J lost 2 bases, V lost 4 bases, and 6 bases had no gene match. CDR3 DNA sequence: TGTGCCAGCAGTTCACATAGCGGGTCCACAGATACGCAGTATTTT. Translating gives CASSSHSGSTDTQYF.

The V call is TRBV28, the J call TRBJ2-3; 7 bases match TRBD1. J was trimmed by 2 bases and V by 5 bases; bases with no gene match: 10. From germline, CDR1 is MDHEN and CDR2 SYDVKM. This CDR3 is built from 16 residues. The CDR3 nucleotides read TGTGCCAGCAGTCTCCTAGGGGGACAGATCACAGATACGCAGTATTTT. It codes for CASSLLGGQITDTQYF.

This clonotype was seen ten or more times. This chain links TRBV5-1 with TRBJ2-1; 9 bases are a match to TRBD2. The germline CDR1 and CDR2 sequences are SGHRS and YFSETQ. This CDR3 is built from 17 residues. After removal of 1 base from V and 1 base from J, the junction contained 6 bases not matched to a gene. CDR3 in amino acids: CASSLTLAGASYNEQFF. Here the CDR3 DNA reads TGCGCCAGCAGCTTGACTTTAGCGGGGGCATCCTACAATGAGCAGTTCTTC.

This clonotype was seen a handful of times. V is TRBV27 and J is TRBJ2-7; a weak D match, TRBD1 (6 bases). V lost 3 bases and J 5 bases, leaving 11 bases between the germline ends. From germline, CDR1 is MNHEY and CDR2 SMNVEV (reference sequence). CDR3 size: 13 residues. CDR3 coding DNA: TGTGCCAGCAGTTTTTCAGGGGTCCACGAGCAGTACTTC. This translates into CASSFSGVHEQYF.

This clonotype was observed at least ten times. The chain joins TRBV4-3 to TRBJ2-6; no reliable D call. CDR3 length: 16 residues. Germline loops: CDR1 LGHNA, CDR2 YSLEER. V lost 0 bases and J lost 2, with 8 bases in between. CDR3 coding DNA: TGCGCCAGCAGCCAAGATCAAGTAGCTGGGGCCAACGTCCTGACTTTC. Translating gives CASSQDQVAGANVLTF.

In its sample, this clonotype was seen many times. CDR3 sequence reads: CASSYLFRDPHDTDTQYF. In DNA, the CDR3 is TGTGCCAGCAGTTACCTATTCCGGGACCCGCACGACACAGATACGCAGTATTTT. J is TRBJ2-3 and V is TRBV6-2 or TRBV6-3; D tentatively fits TRBD1 or TRBD2 (5 bases each). V lost 2 bases to trimming and J lost 2 bases, with 20 bases between them. CDR1 and CDR2 (germline): MNHEY, SVGEGT. The CDR3 covers 18 residues.

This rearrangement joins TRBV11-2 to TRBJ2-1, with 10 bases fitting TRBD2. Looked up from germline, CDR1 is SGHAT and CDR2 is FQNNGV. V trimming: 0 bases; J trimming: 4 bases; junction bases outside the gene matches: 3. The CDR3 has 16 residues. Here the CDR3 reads CASSLELAGEYNEQFF. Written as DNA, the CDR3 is TGTGCCAGCAGCTTAGAGCTAGCGGGGGAATACAATGAGCAGTTCTTC.

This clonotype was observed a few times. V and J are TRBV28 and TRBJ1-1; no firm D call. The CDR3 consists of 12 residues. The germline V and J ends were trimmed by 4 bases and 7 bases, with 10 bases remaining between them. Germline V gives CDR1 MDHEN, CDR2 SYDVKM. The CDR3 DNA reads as TGTGCCAGCAGTTCGCGGACTGTTGAAGCTTTCTTT. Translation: CASSSRTVEAFF.

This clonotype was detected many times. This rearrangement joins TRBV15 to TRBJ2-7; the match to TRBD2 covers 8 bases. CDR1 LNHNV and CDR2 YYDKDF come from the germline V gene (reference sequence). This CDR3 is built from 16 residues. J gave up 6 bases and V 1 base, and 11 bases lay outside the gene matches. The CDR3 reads CATSRGSSGSSREQYF. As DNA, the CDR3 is TGTGCCACCAGCAGAGGTTCCAGCGGGAGTTCGCGCGAGCAGTACTTC.